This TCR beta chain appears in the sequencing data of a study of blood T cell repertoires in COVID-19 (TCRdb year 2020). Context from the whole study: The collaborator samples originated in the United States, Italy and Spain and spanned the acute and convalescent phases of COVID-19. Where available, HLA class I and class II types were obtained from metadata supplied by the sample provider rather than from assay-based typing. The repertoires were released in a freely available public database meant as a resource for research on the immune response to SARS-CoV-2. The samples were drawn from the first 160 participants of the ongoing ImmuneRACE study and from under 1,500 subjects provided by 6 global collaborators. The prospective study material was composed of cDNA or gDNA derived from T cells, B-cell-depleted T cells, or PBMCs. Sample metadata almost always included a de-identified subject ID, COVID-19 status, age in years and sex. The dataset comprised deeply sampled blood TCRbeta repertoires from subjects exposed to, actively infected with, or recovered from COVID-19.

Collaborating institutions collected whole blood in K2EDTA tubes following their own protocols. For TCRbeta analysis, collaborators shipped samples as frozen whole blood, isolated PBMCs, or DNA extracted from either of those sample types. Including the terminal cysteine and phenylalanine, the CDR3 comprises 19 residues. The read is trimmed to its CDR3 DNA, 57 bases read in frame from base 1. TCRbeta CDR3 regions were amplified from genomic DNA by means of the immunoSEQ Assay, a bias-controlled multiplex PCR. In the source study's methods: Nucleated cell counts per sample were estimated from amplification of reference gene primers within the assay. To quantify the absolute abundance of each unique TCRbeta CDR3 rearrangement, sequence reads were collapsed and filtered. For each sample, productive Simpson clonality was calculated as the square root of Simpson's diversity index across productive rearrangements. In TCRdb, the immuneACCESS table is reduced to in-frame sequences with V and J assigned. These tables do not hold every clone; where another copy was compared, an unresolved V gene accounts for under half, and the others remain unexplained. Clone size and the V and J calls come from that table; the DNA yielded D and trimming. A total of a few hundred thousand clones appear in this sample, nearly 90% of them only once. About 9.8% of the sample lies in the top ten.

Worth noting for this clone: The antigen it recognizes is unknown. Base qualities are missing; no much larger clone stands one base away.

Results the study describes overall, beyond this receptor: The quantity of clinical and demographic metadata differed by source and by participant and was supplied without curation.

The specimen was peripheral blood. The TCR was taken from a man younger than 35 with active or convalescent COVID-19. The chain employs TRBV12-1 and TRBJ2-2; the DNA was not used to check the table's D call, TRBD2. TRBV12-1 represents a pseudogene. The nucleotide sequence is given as TGTGCCAGCAGCTTCTTGACTAGCGGGGGGGTTAAGAACACCGGGGAGCTGTTTTTT. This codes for CASSFLTSGGVKNTGELFF.